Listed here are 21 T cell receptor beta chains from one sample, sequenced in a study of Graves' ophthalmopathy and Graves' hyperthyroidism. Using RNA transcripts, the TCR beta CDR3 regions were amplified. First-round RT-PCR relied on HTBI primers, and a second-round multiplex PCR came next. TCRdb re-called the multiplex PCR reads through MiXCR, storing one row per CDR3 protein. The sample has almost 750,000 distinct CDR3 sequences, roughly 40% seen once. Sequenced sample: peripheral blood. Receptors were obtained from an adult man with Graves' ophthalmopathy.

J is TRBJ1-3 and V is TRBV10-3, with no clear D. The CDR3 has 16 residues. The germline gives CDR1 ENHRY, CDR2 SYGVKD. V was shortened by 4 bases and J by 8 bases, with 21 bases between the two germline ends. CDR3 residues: CAISGLAGSHGYTIYF. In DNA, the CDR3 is TGTGCCATCAGTGGATTGGCAGGATCGCATGGCTACACCATATATTTT.

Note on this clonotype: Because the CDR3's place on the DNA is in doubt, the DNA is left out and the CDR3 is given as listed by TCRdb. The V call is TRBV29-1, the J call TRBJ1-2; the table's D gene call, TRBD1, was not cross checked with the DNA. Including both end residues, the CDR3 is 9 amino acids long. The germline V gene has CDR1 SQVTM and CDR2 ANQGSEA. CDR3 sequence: CSVGRGAGF.

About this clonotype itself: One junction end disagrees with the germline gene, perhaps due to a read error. CDR3 loop: CASSDRVTGANVLTF. As DNA, the CDR3 is TGTGCCAGCAGTGACAGGGTAACCGGGGCCAACGTCCTGACTTTC. The V and J genes are TRBV10-3 and TRBJ2-6; 7 positions agree with TRBD1. This CDR3 contains 15 residues. Germline V gives CDR1 ENHRY, CDR2 SYGVKD.

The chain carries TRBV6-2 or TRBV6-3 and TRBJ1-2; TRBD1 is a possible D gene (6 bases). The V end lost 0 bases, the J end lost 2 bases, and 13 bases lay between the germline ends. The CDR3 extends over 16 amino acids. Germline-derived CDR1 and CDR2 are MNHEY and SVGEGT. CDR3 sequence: CASSYSLMQGNYGYTF. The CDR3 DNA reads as TGTGCCAGCAGTTACTCGCTTATGCAGGGGAACTATGGCTACACCTTC.

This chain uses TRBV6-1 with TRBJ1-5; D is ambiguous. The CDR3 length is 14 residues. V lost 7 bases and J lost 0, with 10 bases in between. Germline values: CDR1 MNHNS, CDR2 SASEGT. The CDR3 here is CASTRIFSNQPQHF. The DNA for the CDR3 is TGTGCCAGCACCCGGATATTTAGCAATCAGCCCCAGCATTTT.

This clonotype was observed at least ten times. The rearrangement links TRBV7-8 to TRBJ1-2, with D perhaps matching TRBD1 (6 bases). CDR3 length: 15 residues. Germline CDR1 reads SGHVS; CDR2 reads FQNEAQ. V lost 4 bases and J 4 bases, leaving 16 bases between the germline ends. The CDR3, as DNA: TGTGCCAGCAGCTCAATCAGGGGTGGTCCCTATGGCTACACCTTC. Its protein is CASSSIRGGPYGYTF.

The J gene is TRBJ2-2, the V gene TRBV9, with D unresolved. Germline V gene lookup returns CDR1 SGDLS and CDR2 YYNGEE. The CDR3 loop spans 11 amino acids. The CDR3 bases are TGTGCTACGGGCGCGACCGGGGAGCTGTTTTTT. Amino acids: CATGATGELFF.

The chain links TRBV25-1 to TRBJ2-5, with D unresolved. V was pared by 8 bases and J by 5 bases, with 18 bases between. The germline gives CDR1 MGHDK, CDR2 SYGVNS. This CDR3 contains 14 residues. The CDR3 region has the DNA TGTGCCAGCTCACCCGAGCTAAGAACGGAGACCCAGTACTTC. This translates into CASSPELRTETQYF.

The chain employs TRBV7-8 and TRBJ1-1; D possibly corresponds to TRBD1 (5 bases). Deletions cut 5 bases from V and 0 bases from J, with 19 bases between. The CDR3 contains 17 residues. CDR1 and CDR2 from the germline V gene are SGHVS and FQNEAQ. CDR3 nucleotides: TGTGCCAGCAGCGTTACCTCTCTGGAGGGGATGAACACTGAAGCTTTCTTT. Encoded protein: CASSVTSLEGMNTEAFF.

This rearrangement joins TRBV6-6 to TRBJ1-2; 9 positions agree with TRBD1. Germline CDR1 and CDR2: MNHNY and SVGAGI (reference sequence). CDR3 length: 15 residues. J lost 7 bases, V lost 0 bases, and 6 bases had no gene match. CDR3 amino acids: CASSYSPRDRVGYTF. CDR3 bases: TGTGCCAGCAGTTACTCCCCCCGGGACAGGGTTGGCTACACCTTC.

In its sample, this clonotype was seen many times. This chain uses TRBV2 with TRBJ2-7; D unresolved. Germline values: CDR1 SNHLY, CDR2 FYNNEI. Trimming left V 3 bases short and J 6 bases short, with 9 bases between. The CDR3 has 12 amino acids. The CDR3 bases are TGTGCCAGCAGTGAGTCCAGGTCCGAGCAGTACTTC. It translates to CASSESRSEQYF.

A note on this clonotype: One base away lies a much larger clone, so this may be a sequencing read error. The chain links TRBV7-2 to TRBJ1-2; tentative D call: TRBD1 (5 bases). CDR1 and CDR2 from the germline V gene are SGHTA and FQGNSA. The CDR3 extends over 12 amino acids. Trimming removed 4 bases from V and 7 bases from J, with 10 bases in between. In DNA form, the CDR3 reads TGTACCAGCAGCTCCGTGGACACTGGCTACACCTTC. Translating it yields CTSSSVDTGYTF.

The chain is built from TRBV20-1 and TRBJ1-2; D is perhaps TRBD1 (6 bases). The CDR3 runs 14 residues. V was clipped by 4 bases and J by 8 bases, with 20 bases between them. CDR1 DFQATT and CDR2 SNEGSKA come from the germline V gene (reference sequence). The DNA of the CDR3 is TGCAGTGCTACCAAAACAGGGCCTATTTACGGCTACACCTTC. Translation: CSATKTGPIYGYTF.

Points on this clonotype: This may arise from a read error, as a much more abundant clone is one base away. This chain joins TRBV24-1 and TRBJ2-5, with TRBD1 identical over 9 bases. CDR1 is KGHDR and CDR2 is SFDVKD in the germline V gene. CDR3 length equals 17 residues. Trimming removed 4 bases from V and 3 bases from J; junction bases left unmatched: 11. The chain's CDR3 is CATSDLTPGQGKETQYF. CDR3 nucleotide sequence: TGTGCCACCAGTGACCTTACGCCGGGACAGGGTAAAGAGACCCAGTACTTC.

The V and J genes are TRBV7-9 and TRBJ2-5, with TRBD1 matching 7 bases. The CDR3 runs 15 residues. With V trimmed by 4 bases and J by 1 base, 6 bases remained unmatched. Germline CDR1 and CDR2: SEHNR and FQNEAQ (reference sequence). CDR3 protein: CASSWGNRGQETQYF. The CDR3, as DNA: TGTGCCAGCAGCTGGGGGAACAGGGGCCAAGAGACCCAGTACTTC. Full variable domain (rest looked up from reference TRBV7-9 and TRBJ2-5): DTGVSQNPRHKITKRGQNVTFRCDPISEHNRLYWYRQTLGQGPEFLTYFQNEAQLEKSRLLSDRFSAERPKGSFSTLEIQRTEQGDSAMYLCASSWGNRGQETQYFGPGTRLLVL.

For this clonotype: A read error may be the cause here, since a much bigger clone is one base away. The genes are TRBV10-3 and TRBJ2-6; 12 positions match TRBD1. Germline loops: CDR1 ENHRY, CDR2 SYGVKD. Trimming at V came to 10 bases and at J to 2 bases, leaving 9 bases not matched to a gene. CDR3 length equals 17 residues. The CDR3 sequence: CATGGQGASPGANVLTF. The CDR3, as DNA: TGTGCCACAGGGGGACAGGGGGCGAGCCCTGGGGCCAACGTCCTGACTTTC.

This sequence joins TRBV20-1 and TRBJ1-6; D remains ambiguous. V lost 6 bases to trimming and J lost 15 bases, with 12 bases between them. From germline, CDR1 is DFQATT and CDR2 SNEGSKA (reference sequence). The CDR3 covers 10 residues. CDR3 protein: CSATLGILHF. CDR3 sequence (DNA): TGCAGTGCGACACTAGGGATCCTCCACTTT.

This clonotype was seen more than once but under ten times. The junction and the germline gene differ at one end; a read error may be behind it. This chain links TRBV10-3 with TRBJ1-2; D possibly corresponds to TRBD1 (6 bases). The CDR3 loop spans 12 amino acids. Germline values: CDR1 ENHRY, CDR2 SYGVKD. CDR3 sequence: CASSTTGYGYTF. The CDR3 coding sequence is TGTGCCAGCAGTACGACAGGCTATGGCTACACCTTC.

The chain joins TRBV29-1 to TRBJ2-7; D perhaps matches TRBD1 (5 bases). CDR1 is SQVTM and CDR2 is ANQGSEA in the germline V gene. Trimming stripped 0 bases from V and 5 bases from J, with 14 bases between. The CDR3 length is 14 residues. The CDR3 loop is CSVEDLKGLNEQYF. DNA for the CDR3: TGCAGCGTTGAAGATCTAAAGGGGCTGAACGAGCAGTACTTC.

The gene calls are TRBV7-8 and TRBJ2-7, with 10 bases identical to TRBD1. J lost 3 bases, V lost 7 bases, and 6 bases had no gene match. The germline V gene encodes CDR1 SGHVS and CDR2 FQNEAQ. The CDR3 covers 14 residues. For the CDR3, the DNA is TGTGCCAGCACCCCGGGGACAGGGGTCTACGAGCAGTACTTC. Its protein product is CASTPGTGVYEQYF.

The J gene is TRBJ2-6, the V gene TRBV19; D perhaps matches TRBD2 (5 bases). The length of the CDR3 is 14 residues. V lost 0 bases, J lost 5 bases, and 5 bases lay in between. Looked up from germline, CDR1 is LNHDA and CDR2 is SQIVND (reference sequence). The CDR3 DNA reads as TGTGCCAGTAGTATAGACGGGAGGGCCAACGTCCTGACTTTC. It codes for CASSIDGRANVLTF.